The next 5 T cell receptor beta chains were all read from a single sample in a study of Ad26.COV2.S vaccination and SARS-CoV-2 variants. Assay: immunoSEQ multiplex PCR; the TCRdb copy retains only in-frame clones and omits some. The sample holds 400,000 or so clones, roughly nine tenths seen once. Treatment meaning: roughly 18 received Ad26.COV2.S at low or high dose, single or two shots; five or six received placebo; per-sample allocation not given. Each sample was drawn 63 days after the first injection (of vaccine or placebo). The sequenced sample was peripheral blood, obtained in a trial of Ad26.COV2.S vaccine versus placebo. The origin of the receptors is a person aged 18-65 years who received the Ad26.COV2.S COVID-19 vaccine or a placebo.

J is TRBJ2-3 and V is TRBV3-1 (or the pseudogene TRBV3-2); D remains unclear. V was cut by 6 bases and J by 2 bases, with 9 bases left in between. CDR1 is LGHDT, CDR2 YNNKEL, per germline (reference sequence). This CDR3 spans 13 amino acids. The CDR3 DNA sequence: TGTGCCAGCAGGCCACGGCTCACAGATACGCAGTATTTT. Translated: CASRPRLTDTQYF.

The chain uses TRBV5-1 and TRBJ1-1; maybe TRBD1 (6 bases). Between the trimmed V and J ends, which lost 1 base and 2 bases, there was a span of 18 bases. Germline CDR1 is SGHRS and CDR2 is YFSETQ. There are 17 residues in the CDR3. The CDR3 is CASSLRDRRTENTEAFF. CDR3 DNA: TGCGCCAGCAGCTTGCGGGACCGACGGACAGAAAACACTGAAGCTTTCTTT.

This clone was seen a single time. The rearrangement joins TRBV5-1 to TRBJ2-5; D gene ambiguous. V was clipped by 4 bases and J by 0 bases, with 10 bases between them. CDR1 and CDR2 from the germline V gene are SGHRS and YFSETQ. The CDR3 totals 14 residues. CDR3 coding DNA: TGCGCCAGCAGCCTTTATGACAACCAAGAGACCCAGTACTTC. It encodes CASSLYDNQETQYF. The entire variable domain, with the rest obtained from reference TRBV5-1 and TRBJ2-5, is as follows: KAGVTQTPRYLIKTRGQQVTLSCSPISGHRSVSWYQQTPGQGLQFLFEYFSETQRNKGNFPGRFSGRQFSNSRSEMNVSTLELGDSALYLCASSLYDNQETQYFGPGTRLLVL.

The V and J genes are TRBV2 and TRBJ2-7; D may be TRBD2 (6 bases). Germline V lookup: CDR1 SNHLY, CDR2 FYNNEI. Between the trimmed V and J ends, which lost 10 bases and 4 bases, there was a span of 14 bases. This CDR3 contains 12 residues. The chain's CDR3 is CANRKEGYEQYF. CDR3 bases: TGTGCCAACCGAAAGGAGGGTTACGAGCAGTACTTC.

This clone turned up a few times. The chain carries TRBV12-5 and TRBJ2-7; TRBD1 matches at 9 bases. Per germline, CDR1 LGHNT and CDR2 FRNRAP. The V gene end was trimmed by 2 bases and the J gene end by 2 bases; junction bases not matched to a gene: 4. CDR3 length: 15 amino acids. The CDR3 region is CASGLTTGGTYEQYF. CDR3 nucleotide sequence: TGTGCTAGTGGTTTGACGACAGGGGGGACCTACGAGCAGTACTTC. Based on the CDR3 plus reference TRBV12-5 and TRBJ2-7, the full variable domain is DARVTQTPRHKVTEMGQEVTMRCQPILGHNTVFWYRQTMMQGLELLAYFRNRAPLDDSGMPKDRFSAEMPDATLATLKIQPSEPRDSAVYFCASGLTTGGTYEQYFGPGTRLTVT.